The TCR beta chain under discussion was sequenced for a study of blood T cell repertoires in COVID-19. V gave up 3 bases and J gave up 4 bases; unmatched junction bases: 7. Looked up from germline, CDR1 is SGHVS and CDR2 is FQNEAQ. The CDR3 is 16 residues long. Libraries were prepared by immunoSEQ multiplex PCR; TCRdb keeps only in-frame clonotypes and omits some of them. There are tens of thousands of clones in the sample; just under 95% occur only once, and over 5.5% lies in the top ten. The TCR comes from a human donor in a cohort sampled during active COVID-19. The gene calls are TRBV7-8 and TRBJ2-3, with 10 nucleotides matching TRBD1. Sequencing used peripheral blood. CDR3 amino acids: CASSLGQGTLPDTQYF. In DNA form, the CDR3 reads TGTGCCAGCAGCTTGGGACAGGGGACACTTCCAGATACGCAGTATTTT.